This is a list of T cell receptor beta chains from one sample in a study of T cells in Graves' hyperthyroidism and ophthalmopathy. One entry per CDR3 protein results from TCRdb running MiXCR on the multiplex PCR reads. In the table there are 450,000 to 550,000 distinct CDR3 sequences, 24% of which are singletons. The sample was blood. The receptors shown here come from a woman in her 30s with Graves' ophthalmopathy. The CDR3 runs from the conserved cysteine through the conserved F or W. A D gene is named only where the DNA matches it firmly. Not all rows give a size; the values are once, few, many and, for expanded clones, a class.

>12|TRBV28|TRBJ2-7|few|-
TGTGCCAGCAGTCCTTCCGAAAGCGGAGAAAACTTC
CASSPSESGENF
>13|TRBV29-1|TRBJ1-3|many|-
TGCAGCGTTCTACAGGGTAATGGAAACACCATATATTTT
CSVLQGNGNTIYF
>15|TRBV2|TRBJ2-7|many|TRBD2
TGTGCCAACGCCGGGACTAGCGGGGTTGGCTACGAGCAGTACTTC
CANAGTSGVGYEQYF
>14|TRBV12-3/TRBV12-4|TRBJ1-3|many|-
TGTGCCAGCAGTTTGCGGAGCTCTGGAAACACCATATATTTT
CASSLRSSGNTIYF
>17|TRBV28|TRBJ2-5|once|-
TGTGCCAGCAGTTCGACCTCCGAGGTGGGTTACCAAGAGATCCAGTACTTC
CASSSTSEVGYQEIQYF
>15|TRBV28|TRBJ2-5|-|-
TGTGCCAGCAGTTTTATCACCGGGCTGCGGGAGACCCAGTACTTC
CASSFITGLRETQYF
>15|TRBV18|TRBJ1-1|few|-
TGTGCCAGCTCACCGGTGGCAGGGAGGAACACTGAAGCTTTCTTT
CASSPVAGRNTEAFF
>14|TRBV4-1|TRBJ2-7|many|-
TGCGCCAGCAGCCACCCCTCGCAAGGGTCCGAGCAGTACTTC
CASSHPSQGSEQYF
>15|TRBV6-1|TRBJ2-7|many|TRBD1
TGTGCCAGCACTGACCCCGGGACAGGGAGCCACGAGCAGTACTTC
CASTDPGTGSHEQYF
>15|TRBV6-5|TRBJ1-1|-|-
TGTGCCAGCAGTTATACCCCCGGGAGTAACACTGAAGCTTTCTTT
CASSYTPGSNTEAFF
>16|TRBV4-2|TRBJ1-1|-|-
TGTGCCAGCAGCCCATCGCGGCAGGGCAGGAACACTGAAGCTTTCTTT
CASSPSRQGRNTEAFF
>15|TRBV12-3/TRBV12-4|TRBJ1-5|few|-
TGTGCCAGCAGTTTTCAGTCGGGTAGCAATCAGCCCCAGCATTTT
CASSFQSGSNQPQHF
>14|TRBV7-2|TRBJ1-2|-|-
TGTGCCAGCAGCGCTAGGTCGCAGCCCTATGGCTACACCTTC
CASSARSQPYGYTF
>14|TRBV6-5|TRBJ2-5|many|-
TGTGCCAGCAATTCCCCAGGCAACCAAGAGACCCAGTACTTC
CASNSPGNQETQYF
>14|TRBV3-1|TRBJ1-2|-|-
TGTGCCAGCAGCCAGAGGACGGCTAACTATGGCTACACCTTC
CASSQRTANYGYTF
>17|TRBV20-1|TRBJ1-5|many|-
TGCAGTGCCGGAAAAGGACACGATTCAAATAGCAATCAGCCCCAGCATTTT
CSAGKGHDSNSNQPQHF
>13|TRBV10-3|TRBJ2-5|many|-
TGTGCCATCGGGGGACAAAGTGTAGAGACCCAGTACTTC
CAIGGQSVETQYF
>13|TRBV30|TRBJ1-1|few|-
TGTGCCTGGAGTTTACCAGGGACGCCTGAAGCTTTCTTT
CAWSLPGTPEAFF
>14|TRBV12-5|TRBJ2-7|few|-
TGTGCTAGTGGGGACGGGGTCAGTGGAAACGAGCAGTACTTC
CASGDGVSGNEQYF
>14|TRBV24-1|TRBJ1-2|many|-
TGTGCCACCAGTGACCAAGACCAGGGGAATGGCTACACCTTC
CATSDQDQGNGYTF